Shown below are 14 T cell receptor beta chains from a single sample sequenced in a study of CD4+ T cells in melanoma. Data came from immunoSEQ multiplex PCR; TCRdb stores just in-frame clones and leaves some out. The profile shows thousands of clones, around 61% of them singletons. Sequencing was carried out using cells from a culture (not recorded whether cultured in vitro). These receptors originate from a human donor with melanoma.

CDR3 DNA: TGTGCCAGCAGTTCCGGGACAGGGGGTTACAATGAGCAGTTCTTC. Translated: CASSSGTGGYNEQFF. The V call is TRBV6-5, the J call TRBJ2-1; 11 bases fit TRBD1. The germline gives CDR1 MNHEY, CDR2 SVGAGI. J lost 4 bases, V lost 4 bases, and 3 bases had no gene match. This CDR3 region has 15 residues.

CDR3: CASSIDDRDSTEAFF. DNA for the CDR3: TGTGCCAGTAGTATAGATGACAGGGATTCCACTGAAGCTTTCTTT. V is TRBV19 and J is TRBJ1-1; 7 bases fit TRBD1. The CDR3 has 15 amino acids. V gave up 0 bases and J gave up 4 bases; unmatched junction bases: 5. Germline CDR1 reads LNHDA; CDR2 reads SQIVND (reference sequence).

The rearrangement links TRBV5-8 to TRBJ1-3; D uncertain. The V gene's germline CDR1 is SGHTS and CDR2 YDEGEE. The V gene lost 2 bases and the J gene lost 4 bases, with 13 bases spanning the gap. CDR3 length: 15 residues. The CDR3 sequence is CASSFSGSSGNTIYF. DNA for the CDR3: TGTGCCAGCAGCTTCAGTGGGTCTTCGGGAAACACCATATATTTT.

The chain couples TRBV27 to TRBJ1-2; no reliable D call. Looked up from germline, CDR1 is MNHEY and CDR2 is SMNVEV (reference sequence). The CDR3 is 13 residues long. Trimming left V 6 bases short and J 4 bases short, with 12 bases between. This chain's CDR3 is CASSPFNGYGYTF. CDR3 DNA sequence: TGTGCCAGCAGCCCATTTAATGGCTATGGCTACACCTTC.

V usage is TRBV30 and J usage is TRBJ1-1; D call uncertain. The CDR3 consists of 11 residues. Germline-derived CDR1 and CDR2 are GTSNPN and SVGIG (reference sequence). V dropped 8 bases and J dropped 4 bases, with 11 bases sitting between them. The CDR3 spells CAAQVVTEAFF. CDR3 bases: TGTGCCGCCCAGGTAGTCACTGAAGCTTTCTTT.

The rearrangement joins TRBV9 to TRBJ1-1, with TRBD1 matching over 8 bases. The CDR3 is made up of 14 amino acids. Trimming took 2 bases from V and 1 from J; bases not matched to a gene: 1. Looked up from germline, CDR1 is SGDLS and CDR2 is YYNGEE. CDR3 sequence reads: CASSVGTGNTEAFF. The CDR3 nucleotides read TGTGCCAGCAGCGTTGGGACAGGGAACACTGAAGCTTTCTTT.

The chain joins TRBV14 to TRBJ2-3, with D perhaps given as TRBD1 or TRBD2 (5 bases each). Germline CDR1 SGHDN, CDR2 FVKESK. V lost 1 base and J lost 3, with 8 bases in between. This CDR3 spans 14 amino acids. CDR3 amino acids: CASSQVGTTDTQYF. CDR3 nucleotide sequence: TGTGCCAGCAGCCAAGTTGGGACGACAGATACGCAGTATTTT.

This clone occurred a few times. The chain links TRBV3-1 (or the pseudogene TRBV3-2) to TRBJ1-5; D is unresolved. This CDR3 contains 15 residues. V was pared by 1 base and J by 2 bases, with 9 bases between. Germline CDR1 is LGHDT and CDR2 is YNNKEL (reference sequence). CDR3 DNA: TGTGCCAGCAGCCAAGGACCAGGCGGCAATCAGCCCCAGCATTTT. It specifies CASSQGPGGNQPQHF.

This chain joins TRBV3-1 (or the pseudogene TRBV3-2) and TRBJ1-1, with 8 bases identical to TRBD1. J was trimmed by 3 bases and V by 4 bases; bases with no gene match: 4. The germline V gene has CDR1 LGHDT and CDR2 YNNKEL (reference sequence). There are 14 residues in the CDR3. CDR3 nucleotides: TGTGCCAGCAGCCTAGGACAGGGCCACACTGAAGCTTTCTTT. Amino acids: CASSLGQGHTEAFF.

V usage is TRBV6-1 and J usage is TRBJ1-2; weak D call: TRBD1 (6 bases). Germline V CDR1 and CDR2: MNHNS, SASEGT. The CDR3 totals 14 residues. V lost 3 bases to trimming and J lost 7 bases, with 15 bases between them. CDR3 residues: CASSDSWTALGYTF. CDR3 DNA sequence: TGTGCCAGCAGTGATAGTTGGACAGCCCTTGGCTACACCTTC.

This clone was counted a few times. This rearrangement joins TRBV5-1 to TRBJ2-3; no firm D call. This CDR3 contains 14 residues. Germline assignment: CDR1 SGHRS and CDR2 YFSETQ. Trimming removed 6 bases at V and 0 bases at J, with 11 bases between. The CDR3 sequence: CASTVVPSTDTQYF. Written as DNA, the CDR3 is TGCGCCAGCACGGTAGTACCCAGCACAGATACGCAGTATTTT. The full variable domain, in which reference TRBV5-1 and TRBJ2-3 provide the parts outside the CDR3, is KAGVTQTPRYLIKTRGQQVTLSCSPISGHRSVSWYQQTPGQGLQFLFEYFSETQRNKGNFPGRFSGRQFSNSRSEMNVSTLELGDSALYLCASTVVPSTDTQYFGPGTRLTVL.

V usage is TRBV19 and J usage is TRBJ2-1, with TRBD2 identical over 10 bases. The J segment lost 7 bases and the V segment lost 3 bases, leaving 6 bases of the junction unmatched. CDR3 length equals 15 residues. The germline V gene has CDR1 LNHDA and CDR2 SQIVND (reference sequence). In DNA, the CDR3 is TGTGCCAGTAGTATGGAACCGGGACTAGCGAATGAGCAGTTCTTC. Amino acids: CASSMEPGLANEQFF. The full variable domain, its missing parts supplied by reference TRBV19 and TRBJ2-1, is DGGITQSPKYLFRKEGQNVTLSCEQNLNHDAMYWYRQDPGQGLRLIYYSQIVNDFQKGDIAEGYSVSREKKESFPLTVTSAQKNPTAFYLCASSMEPGLANEQFFGPGTRLTVL.

The chain combines TRBV10-1 with TRBJ2-2; 7 bases are shared with TRBD1. The ends lost 6 bases at V and 5 bases at J; junction bases unmatched: 9. CDR3 size: 15 residues. The germline V gene encodes CDR1 WNHNN and CDR2 SYGVQD (reference sequence). The CDR3 region has the DNA TGCGCCAGCAGAGAGCTATTGGACAGGACCGGGGAGCTGTTTTTT. It translates to CASRELLDRTGELFF.

The chain couples TRBV20-1 to TRBJ1-1, with D uncertain. Germline CDR1 DFQATT, CDR2 SNEGSKA (reference sequence). V shed 6 bases and J shed 10 bases, with 15 bases lying between them. The CDR3 has 11 residues. The CDR3 loop reads CSAGGEGRAFF. DNA for the CDR3: TGCAGTGCAGGTGGGGAAGGTCGAGCTTTCTTT.